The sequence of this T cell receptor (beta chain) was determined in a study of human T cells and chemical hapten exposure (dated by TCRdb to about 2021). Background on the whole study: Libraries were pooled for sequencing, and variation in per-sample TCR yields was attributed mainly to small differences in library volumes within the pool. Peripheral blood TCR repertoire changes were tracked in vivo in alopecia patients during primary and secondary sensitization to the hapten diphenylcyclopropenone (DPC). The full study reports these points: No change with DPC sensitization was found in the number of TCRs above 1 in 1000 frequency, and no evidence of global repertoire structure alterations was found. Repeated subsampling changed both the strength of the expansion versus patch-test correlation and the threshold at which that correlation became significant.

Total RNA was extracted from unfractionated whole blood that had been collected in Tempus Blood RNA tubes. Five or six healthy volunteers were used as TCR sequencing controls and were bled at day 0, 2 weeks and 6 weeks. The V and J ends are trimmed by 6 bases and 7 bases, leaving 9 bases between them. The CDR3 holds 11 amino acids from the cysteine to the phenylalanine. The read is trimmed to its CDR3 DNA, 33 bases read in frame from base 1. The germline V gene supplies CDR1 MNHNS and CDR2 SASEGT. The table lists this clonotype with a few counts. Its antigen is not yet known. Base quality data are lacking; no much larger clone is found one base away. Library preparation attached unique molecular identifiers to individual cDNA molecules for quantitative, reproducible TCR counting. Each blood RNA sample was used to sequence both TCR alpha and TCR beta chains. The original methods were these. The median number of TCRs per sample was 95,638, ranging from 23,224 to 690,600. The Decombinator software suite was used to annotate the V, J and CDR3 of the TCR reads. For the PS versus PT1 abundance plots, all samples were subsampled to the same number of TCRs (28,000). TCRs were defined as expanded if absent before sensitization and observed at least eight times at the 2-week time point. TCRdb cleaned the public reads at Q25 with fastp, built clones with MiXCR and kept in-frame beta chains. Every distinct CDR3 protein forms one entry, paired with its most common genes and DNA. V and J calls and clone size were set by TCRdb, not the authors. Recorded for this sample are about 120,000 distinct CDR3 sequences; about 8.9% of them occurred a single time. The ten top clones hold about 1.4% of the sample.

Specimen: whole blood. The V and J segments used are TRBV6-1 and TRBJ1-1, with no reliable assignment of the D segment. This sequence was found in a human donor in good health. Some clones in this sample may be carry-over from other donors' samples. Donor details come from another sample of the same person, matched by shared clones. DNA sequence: TGTGCCAGCAGAAAAACGATTGAAGCTTTCTTT. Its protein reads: CASRKTIEAFF.